This T cell receptor (beta chain) emerged from a study of shared clonotypes between healthy human individuals. The CDR3 runs to 15 residues. Trimming cost V 3 bases and J 5 bases; bases outside gene matches: 6. From germline, CDR1 is MNHEY and CDR2 SMNVEV (reference sequence). Assay: immunoSEQ multiplex PCR; the TCRdb copy retains only in-frame clones and omits some. The table records about 1.1 million clones, around 82% of them present only once. The receptor was derived from a man younger than 35 in good health. Some clones in this sample may be carry-over from other donors' samples. The J gene is TRBJ2-5, the V gene TRBV27, with 10 bases fitting TRBD2. Input material: memory CD4+ T cells from PBMCs. As for subset: CD45RA-negative fraction. CDR3 bases: TGTGCCAGCAGTTTCACTAGCGGGATGGTGGAGACCCAGTACTTC. Protein product: CASSFTSGMVETQYF.